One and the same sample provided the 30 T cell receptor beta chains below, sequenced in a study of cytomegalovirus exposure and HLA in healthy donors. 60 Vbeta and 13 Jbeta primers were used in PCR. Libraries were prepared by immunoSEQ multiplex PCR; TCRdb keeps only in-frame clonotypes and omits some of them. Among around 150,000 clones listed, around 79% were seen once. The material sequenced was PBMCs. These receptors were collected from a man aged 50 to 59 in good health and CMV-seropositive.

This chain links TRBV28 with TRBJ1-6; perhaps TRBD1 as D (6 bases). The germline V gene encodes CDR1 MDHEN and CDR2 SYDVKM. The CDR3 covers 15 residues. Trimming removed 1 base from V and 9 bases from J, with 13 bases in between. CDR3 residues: CASSLYREVFSPLHF. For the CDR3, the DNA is TGTGCCAGCAGTTTATACAGGGAAGTATTTTCACCCCTCCACTTT.

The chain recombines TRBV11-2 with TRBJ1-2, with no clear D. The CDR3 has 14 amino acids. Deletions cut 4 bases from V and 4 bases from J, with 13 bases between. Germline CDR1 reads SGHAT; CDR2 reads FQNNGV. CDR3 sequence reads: CASSSRGSVYGYTF. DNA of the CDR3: TGTGCCAGCAGCTCCAGAGGCTCAGTCTATGGCTACACCTTC.

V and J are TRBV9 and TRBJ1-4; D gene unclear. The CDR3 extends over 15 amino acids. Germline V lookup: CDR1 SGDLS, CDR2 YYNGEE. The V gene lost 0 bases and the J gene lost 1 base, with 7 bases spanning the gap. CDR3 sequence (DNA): TGTGCCAGCAGCGTAGGCCCGGTAACTAATGAAAAACTGTTTTTT. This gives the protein CASSVGPVTNEKLFF.

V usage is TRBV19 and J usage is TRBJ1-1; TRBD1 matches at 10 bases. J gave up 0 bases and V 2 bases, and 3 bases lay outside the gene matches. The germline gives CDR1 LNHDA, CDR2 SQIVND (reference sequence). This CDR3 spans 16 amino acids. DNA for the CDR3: TGTGCCAGTAGTATACGGACAGGGGGTGTGAACACTGAAGCTTTCTTT. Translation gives CASSIRTGGVNTEAFF.

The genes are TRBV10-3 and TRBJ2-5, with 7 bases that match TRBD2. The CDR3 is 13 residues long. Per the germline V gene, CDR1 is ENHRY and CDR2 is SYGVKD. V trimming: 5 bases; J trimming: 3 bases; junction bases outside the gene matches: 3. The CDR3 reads CAISPGGEETQYF. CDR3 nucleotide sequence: TGTGCCATCAGTCCTGGGGGGGAAGAGACCCAGTACTTC.

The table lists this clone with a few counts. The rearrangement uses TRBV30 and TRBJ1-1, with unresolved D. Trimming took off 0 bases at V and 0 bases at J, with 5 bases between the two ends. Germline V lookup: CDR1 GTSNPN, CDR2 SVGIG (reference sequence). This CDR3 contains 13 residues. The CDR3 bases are TGTGCCTGGAGTGTGAGTATGAACACTGAAGCTTTCTTT. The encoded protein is CAWSVSMNTEAFF.

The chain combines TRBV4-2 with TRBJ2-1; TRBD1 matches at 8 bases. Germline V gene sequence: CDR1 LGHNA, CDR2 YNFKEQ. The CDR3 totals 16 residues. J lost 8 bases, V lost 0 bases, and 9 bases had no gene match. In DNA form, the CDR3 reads TGTGCCAGCAGCCAAGATAGACAGGGGTATCGGGATGAGCAGTTCTTC. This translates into CASSQDRQGYRDEQFF.

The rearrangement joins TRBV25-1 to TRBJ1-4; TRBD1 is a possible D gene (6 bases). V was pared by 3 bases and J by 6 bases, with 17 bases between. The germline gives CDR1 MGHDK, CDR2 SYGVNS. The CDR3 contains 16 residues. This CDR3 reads CASSDSTGFYHEKLFF. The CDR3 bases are TGTGCCAGCAGTGATTCTACAGGGTTTTATCATGAAAAACTGTTTTTT.

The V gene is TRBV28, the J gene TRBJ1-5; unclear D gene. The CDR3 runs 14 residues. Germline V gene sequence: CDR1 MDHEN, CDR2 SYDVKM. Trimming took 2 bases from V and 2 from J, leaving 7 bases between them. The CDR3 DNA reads TGTGCCAGCAGTTTACGAGGAGGCAATCAGCCCCAGCATTTT. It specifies CASSLRGGNQPQHF.

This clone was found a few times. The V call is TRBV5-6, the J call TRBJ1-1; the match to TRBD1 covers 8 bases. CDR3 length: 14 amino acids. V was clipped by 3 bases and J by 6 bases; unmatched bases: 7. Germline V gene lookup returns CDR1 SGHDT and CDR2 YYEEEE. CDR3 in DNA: TGTGCCAGCAGCTGGGGGACAGGAGACCCTGAAGCTTTCTTT. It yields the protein CASSWGTGDPEAFF.

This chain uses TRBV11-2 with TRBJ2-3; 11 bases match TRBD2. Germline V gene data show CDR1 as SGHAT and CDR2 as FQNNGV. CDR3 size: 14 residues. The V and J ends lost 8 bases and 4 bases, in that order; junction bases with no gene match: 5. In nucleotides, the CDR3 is TGTGCCAGCGGCCCGGGACTAGCGGCAGATACGCAGTATTTT. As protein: CASGPGLAADTQYF. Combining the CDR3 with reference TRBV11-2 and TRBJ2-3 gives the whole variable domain EAGVAQSPRYKIIEKRQSVAFWCNPISGHATLYWYQQILGQGPKLLIQFQNNGVVDDSQLPKDRFSAERLKGVDSTLKIQPAKLEDSAVYLCASGPGLAADTQYFGPGTRLTVL.

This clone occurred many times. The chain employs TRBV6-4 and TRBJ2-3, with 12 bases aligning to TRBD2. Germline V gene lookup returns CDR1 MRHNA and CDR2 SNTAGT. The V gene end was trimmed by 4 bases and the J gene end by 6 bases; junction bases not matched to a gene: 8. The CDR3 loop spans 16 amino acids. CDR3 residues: CASSVASGGAEDTQYF. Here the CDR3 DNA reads TGTGCCAGCAGTGTCGCTAGCGGGGGGGCCGAGGATACGCAGTATTTT.

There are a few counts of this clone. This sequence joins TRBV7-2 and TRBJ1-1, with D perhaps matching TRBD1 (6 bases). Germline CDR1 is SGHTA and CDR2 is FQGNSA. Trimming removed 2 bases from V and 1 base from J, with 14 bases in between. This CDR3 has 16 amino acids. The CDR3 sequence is CASSLQGLGANTEAFF. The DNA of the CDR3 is TGTGCCAGCAGCTTACAGGGGTTAGGGGCGAACACTGAAGCTTTCTTT. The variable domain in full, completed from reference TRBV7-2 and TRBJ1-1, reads GAGVSQSPSNKVTEKGKDVELRCDPISGHTALYWYRQSLGQGLEFLIYFQGNSAPDKSGLPSDRFSAERTGGSVSTLTIQRTQQEDSAVYLCASSLQGLGANTEAFFGQGTRLTVV.

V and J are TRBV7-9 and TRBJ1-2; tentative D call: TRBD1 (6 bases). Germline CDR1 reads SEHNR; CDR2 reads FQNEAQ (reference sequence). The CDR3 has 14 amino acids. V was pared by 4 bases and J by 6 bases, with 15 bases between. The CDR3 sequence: CASSSRTDRNGYTF. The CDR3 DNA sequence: TGTGCCAGCAGCTCCCGGACAGATAGAAATGGCTACACCTTC.

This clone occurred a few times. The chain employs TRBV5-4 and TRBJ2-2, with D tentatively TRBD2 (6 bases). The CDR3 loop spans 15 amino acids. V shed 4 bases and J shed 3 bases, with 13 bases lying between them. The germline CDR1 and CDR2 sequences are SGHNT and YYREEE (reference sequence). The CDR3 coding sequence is TGTGCCAGCAGCCCAAGAGGAGGGGACACCGGGGAGCTGTTTTTT. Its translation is CASSPRGGDTGELFF.

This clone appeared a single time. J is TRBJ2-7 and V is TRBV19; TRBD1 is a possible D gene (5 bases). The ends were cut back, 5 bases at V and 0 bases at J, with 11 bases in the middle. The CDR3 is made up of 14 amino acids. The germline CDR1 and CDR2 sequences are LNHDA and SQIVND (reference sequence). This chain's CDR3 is CASSETVLSYEQYV. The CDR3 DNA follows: TGTGCCAGTAGTGAGACAGTCCTCTCCTACGAGCAGTACGTC.

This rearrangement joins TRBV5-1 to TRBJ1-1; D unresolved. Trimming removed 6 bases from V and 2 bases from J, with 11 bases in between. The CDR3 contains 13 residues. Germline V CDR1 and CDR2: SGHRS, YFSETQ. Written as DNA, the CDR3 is TGCGCCAGCAAGGACTCCCTAAACACTGAAGCTTTCTTT. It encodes CASKDSLNTEAFF.

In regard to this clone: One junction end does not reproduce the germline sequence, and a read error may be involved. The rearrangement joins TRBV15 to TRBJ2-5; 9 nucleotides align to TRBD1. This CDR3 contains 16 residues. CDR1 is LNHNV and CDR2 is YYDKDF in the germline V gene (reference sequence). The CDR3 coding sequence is TGTGTCACCAGCAGCGCGGAAGGGACAGGGCTCAGGAGCCAGTACTTC. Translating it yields CVTSSAEGTGLRSQYF.

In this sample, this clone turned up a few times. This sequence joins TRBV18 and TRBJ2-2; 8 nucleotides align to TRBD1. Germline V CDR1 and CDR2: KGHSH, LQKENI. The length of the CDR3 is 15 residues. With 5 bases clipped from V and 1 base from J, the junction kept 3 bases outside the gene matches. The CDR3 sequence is CASSATGVNTGELFF. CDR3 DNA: TGTGCCAGCTCAGCGACAGGGGTGAACACCGGGGAGCTGTTTTTT.

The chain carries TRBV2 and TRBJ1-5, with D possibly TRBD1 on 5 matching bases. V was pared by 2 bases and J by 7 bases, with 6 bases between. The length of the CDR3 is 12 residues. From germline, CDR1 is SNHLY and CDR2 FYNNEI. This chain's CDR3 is CASSERGQPQHF. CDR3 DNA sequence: TGTGCCAGCAGTGAACGGGGGCAGCCCCAGCATTTT.

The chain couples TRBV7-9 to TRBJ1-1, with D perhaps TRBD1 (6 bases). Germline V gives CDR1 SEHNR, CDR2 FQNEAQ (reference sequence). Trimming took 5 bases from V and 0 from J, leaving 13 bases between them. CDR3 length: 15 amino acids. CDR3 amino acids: CASSGNRQVNTEAFF. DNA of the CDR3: TGTGCCAGCAGCGGAAACCGACAGGTGAACACTGAAGCTTTCTTT.

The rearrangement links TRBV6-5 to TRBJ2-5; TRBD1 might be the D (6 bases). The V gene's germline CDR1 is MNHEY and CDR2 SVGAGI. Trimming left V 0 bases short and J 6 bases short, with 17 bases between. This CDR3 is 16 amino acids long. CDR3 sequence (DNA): TGTGCCAGCAGTTACTCAACTGTCCCAGGGGCCCAGACCCAGTACTTC. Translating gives CASSYSTVPGAQTQYF.

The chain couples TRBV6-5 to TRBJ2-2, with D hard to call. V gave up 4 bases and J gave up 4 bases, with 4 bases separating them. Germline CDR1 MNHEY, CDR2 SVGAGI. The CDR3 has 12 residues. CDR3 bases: TGTGCCAGCAGTTCGAGCACCGGGGAGCTGTTTTTT. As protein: CASSSSTGELFF.

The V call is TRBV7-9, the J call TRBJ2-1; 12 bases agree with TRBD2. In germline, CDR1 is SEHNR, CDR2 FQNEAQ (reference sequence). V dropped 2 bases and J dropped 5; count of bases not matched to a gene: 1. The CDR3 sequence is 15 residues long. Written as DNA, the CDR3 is TGTGCCAGCAGCTTAAGGACTAGCGGGAACAATGAGCAGTTCTTC. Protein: CASSLRTSGNNEQFF.

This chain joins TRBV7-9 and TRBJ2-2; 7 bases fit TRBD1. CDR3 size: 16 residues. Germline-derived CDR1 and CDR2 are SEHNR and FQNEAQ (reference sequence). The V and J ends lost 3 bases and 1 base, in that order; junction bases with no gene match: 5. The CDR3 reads CASSFQGQVNTGELFF. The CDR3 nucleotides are TGTGCCAGCAGCTTCCAAGGACAGGTGAACACCGGGGAGCTGTTTTTT.

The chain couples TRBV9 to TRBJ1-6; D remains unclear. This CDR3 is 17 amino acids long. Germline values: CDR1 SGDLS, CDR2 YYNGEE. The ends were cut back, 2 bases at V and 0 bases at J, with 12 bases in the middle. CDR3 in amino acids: CASSVDGGSSYNSPLHF. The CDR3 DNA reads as TGTGCCAGCAGCGTTGACGGAGGGAGCTCCTATAATTCACCCCTCCACTTT.

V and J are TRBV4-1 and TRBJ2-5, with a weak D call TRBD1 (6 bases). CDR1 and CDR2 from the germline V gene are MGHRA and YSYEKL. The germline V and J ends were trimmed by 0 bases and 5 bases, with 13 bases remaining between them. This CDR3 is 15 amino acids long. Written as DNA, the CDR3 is TGCGCCAGCAGCCAAGAATTGAGGGGGTCGGAGACCCAGTACTTC. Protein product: CASSQELRGSETQYF.

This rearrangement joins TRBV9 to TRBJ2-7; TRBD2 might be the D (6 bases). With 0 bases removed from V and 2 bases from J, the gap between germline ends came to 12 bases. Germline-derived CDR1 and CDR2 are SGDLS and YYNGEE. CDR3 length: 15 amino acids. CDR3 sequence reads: CASSVGTSRAYEQYF. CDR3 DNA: TGTGCCAGCAGCGTAGGTACTAGCCGTGCCTACGAGCAGTACTTC.

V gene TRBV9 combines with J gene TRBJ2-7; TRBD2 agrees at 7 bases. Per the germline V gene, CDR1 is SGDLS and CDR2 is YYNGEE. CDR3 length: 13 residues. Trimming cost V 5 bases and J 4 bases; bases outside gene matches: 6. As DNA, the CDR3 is TGTGCCAGCAGTGCTGGGGGGGATTACGAGCAGTACTTC. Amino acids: CASSAGGDYEQYF. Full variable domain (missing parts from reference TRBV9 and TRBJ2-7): DSGVTQTPKHLITATGQRVTLRCSPRSGDLSVYWYQQSLDQGLQFLIQYYNGEERAKGNILERFSAQQFPDLHSELNLSSLELGDSALYFCASSAGGDYEQYFGPGTRLTVT.

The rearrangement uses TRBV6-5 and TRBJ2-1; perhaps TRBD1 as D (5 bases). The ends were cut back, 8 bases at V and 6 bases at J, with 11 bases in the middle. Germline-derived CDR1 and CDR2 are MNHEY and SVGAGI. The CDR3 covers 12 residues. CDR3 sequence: CASADSLNEQFF. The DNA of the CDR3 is TGTGCCAGCGCCGACAGTCTCAATGAGCAGTTCTTC.